This T cell receptor (beta chain) is drawn from a study of T cell clones after liver transplantation. The length of the CDR3 is 16 residues. Germline loops: CDR1 SGDLS, CDR2 YYNGEE. V gave up 2 bases and J gave up 4 bases, with 16 bases separating them. Generated by immunoSEQ multiplex PCR, the TCRdb table keeps only in-frame clones and is missing some. The sample contains over 90,000 clones, 84% of which appear only once. The chain is built from TRBV9 and TRBJ1-3; D not resolved. The TCR comes from a human patient who received a liver transplant. The graft donor may have contributed some T cells. The sample consisted of CD4+ T cells from blood, taken 45 to 50 months after liver transplant. The CDR3, as DNA: TGTGCCAGCAGCGTTACCCTCTCCGGGTCCGGAAACACCATATATTTT. Amino acids: CASSVTLSGSGNTIYF.